This TCR beta chain came from a study of spatial heterogeneity in lung cancer. About the study: Detection consistently yielded more beta chains than alpha chains.

Regarding time point: sample taken at primary tumor resection. Unsorted samples of tumor, nontumor lung or frozen PBMC had their whole RNA sequenced. This clonotype was recorded many times. Its antigen is unknown. Broader study findings: There were more appearances of ubiquitous expanded tumor TCRs in blood at resection than at follow-up.

Each CDR3 protein gets one entry after TCRdb re-called the 5' RACE reads with MiXCR. The sample shows some 37,000 distinct CDR3 sequences, 7.5% of them seen only once. CDR1 SGDLS and CDR2 YYNGEE come from the germline V gene. The CDR3 runs 15 residues. Trimming took off 1 base at V and 2 bases at J, with 11 bases between the two ends. The V call is TRBV9, the J call TRBJ2-3; D gene unclear. The specimen was PBMCs, collected at surgery. This receptor was identified in a male donor with early-stage non-small cell lung cancer. CDR3 DNA: TGTGCCAGCAGCGTAACATACTCCCCCACAGATACGCAGTATTTT. It yields the protein CASSVTYSPTDTQYF.